One and the same sample provided the 31 T cell receptor beta chains below, sequenced in a study of T-cell memory formation after mild COVID-19 (dated by TCRdb to 2020 to 2023). Libraries were made using 5' RACE. Reads for this sample came from an Illumina NovaSeq 6000. Using fastp at Q25 and MiXCR, TCRdb reprocessed the public reads and kept productive beta chains. Rows matching on CDR3 protein sequence are summarized as one entry with the most common DNA and genes. For this sample the table gives 200,000 to 250,000 distinct CDR3 sequences, of which roughly 9.4% were detected only once. Together, the top ten hold around a fifth of the sample. Material: PBMCs or a T cell subset sorted from them (not recorded which). All receptors come from a man between 18 and 29 years old who had mild COVID-19 (a few samples of this study predate the infection). The sample titles of this study are shuffled in the database, so cell type and time point are left out; the donor was told from shared clones.

The rearrangement joins TRBV5-1 to TRBJ2-2; TRBD1 matches at 8 bases. This CDR3 contains 16 residues. Unmatched junction bases numbered 6, after V lost 1 base and J lost 4 bases. Looked up from germline, CDR1 is SGHRS and CDR2 is YFSETQ. CDR3 DNA: TGCGCCAGCAGCTTGTTAGGACAGGGACGCACCGGGGAGCTGTTTTTT. As protein: CASSLLGQGRTGELFF.

This chain joins TRBV12-3 or TRBV12-4 and TRBJ2-1; 8 bases line up with TRBD2. This CDR3 has 15 residues. After removal of 1 base from V and 4 bases from J, the junction contained 3 bases not matched to a gene. CDR3 sequence reads: CASSLDGGEYNEQFF. The CDR3 region has the DNA TGTGCCAGCAGTTTAGACGGGGGGGAGTACAATGAGCAGTTCTTC.

This clonotype has a count of ten or more. V is TRBV10-3 and J is TRBJ2-1, with D perhaps being TRBD1 or TRBD2 (5 bases each). Trimming took off 3 bases at V and 9 bases at J, with 21 bases between the two ends. Per germline, CDR1 ENHRY and CDR2 SYGVKD. CDR3 length: 16 residues. CDR3 loop: CAISERSPREGLEQFF. The CDR3, as DNA: TGTGCCATCAGTGAAAGGTCCCCCCGTGAGGGGCTTGAGCAGTTCTTC.

The gene calls are TRBV9 and TRBJ2-5; D not certain. Germline CDR1 is SGDLS and CDR2 is YYNGEE. The CDR3 runs 13 residues. The V end lost 2 bases, the J end lost 2 bases, and 7 bases lay between the germline ends. The chain's CDR3 is CASSVEKQETQYF. In DNA, the CDR3 is TGTGCCAGCAGCGTGGAGAAGCAAGAGACCCAGTACTTC.

This clonotype was counted only a few times. This chain connects TRBV5-1 to TRBJ2-1; 9 bases are a match to TRBD2. This CDR3 has 15 residues. Trimming cost V 2 bases and J 1 base; bases outside gene matches: 1. CDR1 and CDR2 from the germline V gene are SGHRS and YFSETQ. The CDR3 DNA follows: TGCGCCAGCAGCTTCCTAGCGGGGTCCTACAATGAGCAGTTCTTC. It codes for CASSFLAGSYNEQFF.

This clonotype was found a few times. CDR3 residues: CASSLVGETYEQYF. The CDR3 DNA is TGTGCCAGCAGCTTAGTTGGGGAAACCTACGAGCAGTACTTC. The chain uses TRBV7-9 and TRBJ2-7; D not resolved. V was trimmed by 1 base and J by 2 bases, leaving 9 bases between them. The CDR3 consists of 14 residues. Germline CDR1 reads SEHNR; CDR2 reads FQNEAQ (reference sequence).

This clonotype was detected only a few times. This chain connects TRBV3-1 to TRBJ1-2; D might be TRBD1 (6 bases). Germline values: CDR1 LGHDT, CDR2 YNNKEL (reference sequence). This CDR3 has 14 residues. V shed 2 bases and J shed 2 bases, with 9 bases lying between them. In DNA form, the CDR3 reads TGTGCCAGCAGCCAACCGGGACACAACTATGGCTACACCTTC. Protein: CASSQPGHNYGYTF.

This clonotype was seen more than once but under ten times. The chain uses TRBV7-2 and TRBJ1-2, with D tentatively TRBD1 (6 bases). V lost 6 bases to trimming and J lost 2 bases, with 13 bases between them. The CDR3 consists of 14 residues. The germline V gene encodes CDR1 SGHTA and CDR2 FQGNSA. The DNA of the CDR3 is TGTGCCAGCAGTTCGGGGACACGAAACTATGGCTACACCTTC. This encodes CASSSGTRNYGYTF.

The sample holds a few counts of this clonotype. The chain carries TRBV28 and TRBJ2-5, with a possible D match to TRBD1 (5 bases). Deletions cut 1 base from V and 2 bases from J, with 11 bases between. The CDR3 runs to 15 residues. The germline gives CDR1 MDHEN, CDR2 SYDVKM. Written as DNA, the CDR3 is TGTGCCAGCAGTTTATATCAGTCAGGGCAAGAGACCCAGTACTTC. This sequence encodes CASSLYQSGQETQYF. Based on the CDR3 plus reference TRBV28 and TRBJ2-5, the full variable domain is DVKVTQSSRYLVKRTGEKVFLECVQDMDHENMFWYRQDPGLGLRLIYFSYDVKMKEKGDIPEGYSVSREKKERFSLILESASTNQTSMYLCASSLYQSGQETQYFGPGTRLLVL.

This clonotype has a count of ten or more. CDR3 protein: CASSLESRGGSYEQYF. CDR3 in DNA: TGTGCCAGCAGCTTAGAGTCGCGAGGGGGGTCCTACGAGCAGTACTTC. The gene calls are TRBV7-2 and TRBJ2-7; D may match TRBD1 or TRBD2 (6 bases each). This CDR3 contains 16 residues. The V end was cut by 1 base, the J end by 1 base, with 14 bases between. CDR1 and CDR2 (germline): SGHTA, FQGNSA.

The chain employs TRBV6-1 and TRBJ1-6; no reliable D call. Germline loops: CDR1 MNHNS, CDR2 SASEGT. The V and J ends lost 8 bases and 7 bases respectively, with 12 bases between them. There are 13 residues in the CDR3. The CDR3 sequence: CASSEGWNSPLHF. The CDR3 nucleotides are TGTGCCAGCTCGGAGGGATGGAATTCACCCCTCCACTTT.

The genes are TRBV4-2 and TRBJ2-2, with TRBD2 as a possible D gene (5 bases). Looked up from germline, CDR1 is LGHNA and CDR2 is YNFKEQ. V lost 0 bases and J 4 bases, leaving 9 bases between the germline ends. The CDR3 sequence is 15 residues long. The CDR3 spells CASSQETGSTGELFF. CDR3 nucleotides: TGTGCCAGCAGCCAAGAGACGGGGAGCACCGGGGAGCTGTTTTTT.

This clonotype was found many times. The chain couples TRBV12-3 or TRBV12-4 to TRBJ1-2; D is ambiguous. This CDR3 is 15 amino acids long. V was clipped by 5 bases and J by 4 bases, with 17 bases between them. In DNA, the CDR3 is TGTGCCAGCAGTGCCGGCACCCTAGGATTCTATGGCTACACCTTC. Its translation is CASSAGTLGFYGYTF.

This clonotype was detected only a few times. The J gene is TRBJ2-7, the V gene TRBV3-2; the D call TRBD2 from the table was never checked on the DNA. TRBV3-2 is classified as a pseudogene. The CDR3 consists of 15 residues. CDR3 DNA sequence: TGTGCCAGCAGCCAACGGAGGAGGAGTTCCTACGAGCAGTACGTC. This codes for CASSQRRRSSYEQYV.

This clonotype was recorded a few times. The rearrangement uses TRBV12-3 or TRBV12-4 and TRBJ2-7; no firm D call. The CDR3 length is 12 residues. Trimming stripped 6 bases from V and 4 bases from J, with 10 bases between. The CDR3 nucleotides read TGTGCCAGCAGCATAAATGTTTACGAGCAGTACTTC. Protein sequence: CASSINVYEQYF.

This chain connects TRBV12-3 or TRBV12-4 to TRBJ2-1, with a tentative D call TRBD1 (6 bases). The CDR3 sequence is 13 residues long. V was trimmed by 1 base and J by 6 bases, leaving 7 bases between them. The CDR3 region is CASSLVQGNEQFF. The DNA of the CDR3 is TGTGCCAGCAGTTTAGTACAGGGCAATGAGCAGTTCTTC.

This clonotype was observed many times. The genes are TRBV5-1 and TRBJ1-4; D gene ambiguous. CDR1 is SGHRS and CDR2 is YFSETQ in the germline V gene. Trimming took 0 bases from V and 8 from J, leaving 11 bases between them. This CDR3 contains 14 residues. The CDR3 DNA reads as TGCGCCAGCAGCTTGGACGGCCATGGGGAAAAACTGTTTTTT. This sequence encodes CASSLDGHGEKLFF. Combining the CDR3 with reference TRBV5-1 and TRBJ1-4 gives the whole variable domain KAGVTQTPRYLIKTRGQQVTLSCSPISGHRSVSWYQQTPGQGLQFLFEYFSETQRNKGNFPGRFSGRQFSNSRSEMNVSTLELGDSALYLCASSLDGHGEKLFFGSGTQLSVL.

Points on this clonotype: Compared with germline, one end of the junction differs, possibly owing to a read error. V usage is TRBV20-1 and J usage is TRBJ2-3, with 8 bases identical to TRBD1. Looked up from germline, CDR1 is DFQATT and CDR2 is SNEGSKA (reference sequence). The CDR3 loop spans 13 amino acids. The DNA for the CDR3 is TGCAGGGCTACAGGGGGAAGCACAGATACGCAGTATTTT. Its protein is CRATGGSTDTQYF.

This clonotype has only a few counts. The chain joins TRBV12-3 or TRBV12-4 to TRBJ2-3, with TRBD2 matching 7 bases. Germline trimming cut 5 bases from V and 3 bases from J; bases unmatched to any gene: 5. This CDR3 region has 14 residues. This chain's CDR3 is CASSPRETTDTQYF. In DNA, the CDR3 is TGTGCCAGCAGTCCGCGGGAGACAACAGATACGCAGTATTTT.

The rearrangement uses TRBV20-1 and TRBJ1-5; the match to TRBD1 covers 7 bases. J was trimmed by 6 bases and V by 5 bases; bases with no gene match: 7. The CDR3 has 13 amino acids. Germline CDR1 is DFQATT and CDR2 is SNEGSKA (reference sequence). The CDR3 DNA sequence: TGCAGTGCTTTCGGACAGGCTGGTCAGCCCCAGCATTTT. Its translation is CSAFGQAGQPQHF.

The table lists this clonotype with many counts. The genes are TRBV5-6 and TRBJ1-2; D gene uncertain. The CDR3 is 11 amino acids. Germline V lookup: CDR1 SGHDT, CDR2 YYEEEE. The V and J ends lost 2 bases and 4 bases respectively, with 3 bases between them. The CDR3 coding sequence is TGTGCCAGCAGCTTCGCCTATGGCTACACCTTC. It specifies CASSFAYGYTF.

This clonotype was observed many times. The chain recombines TRBV6-6 with TRBJ2-2, with TRBD2 identical over 15 bases. The germline CDR1 and CDR2 sequences are MNHNY and SVGAGI (reference sequence). After removal of 6 bases from V and 0 bases from J, the junction contained 5 bases not matched to a gene. This CDR3 has 18 amino acids. CDR3 amino acids: CASSRTSGGAANTGELFF. CDR3 sequence (DNA): TGTGCCAGCAGCCGGACTAGCGGGGGGGCCGCGAACACCGGGGAGCTGTTTTTT.

The CDR3 sequence is CASSPGGIEAFF. The CDR3, as DNA: TGTGCCAGCAGCCCCGGGGGGATCGAAGCTTTCTTT. The chain is built from TRBV14 and TRBJ1-1; tentative D call: TRBD1 (5 bases). Germline V gene lookup returns CDR1 SGHDN and CDR2 FVKESK. The V and J ends lost 4 bases and 8 bases respectively, with 11 bases between them. The CDR3 has 12 amino acids.

The chain has TRBV20-1 and TRBJ2-1; D gene ambiguous. Germline V lookup: CDR1 DFQATT, CDR2 SNEGSKA (reference sequence). V gave up 5 bases and J gave up 9 bases, with 11 bases separating them. The CDR3 spans 11 residues. The CDR3: CSASRLGEQFF. CDR3 coding DNA: TGCAGTGCTTCGAGACTTGGTGAGCAGTTCTTC.

The V gene is TRBV11-2, the J gene TRBJ1-2; D perhaps matches TRBD1 (6 bases). CDR1 SGHAT and CDR2 FQNNGV come from the germline V gene. V lost 5 bases and J lost 3, with 10 bases in between. CDR3 length equals 13 residues. CDR3 DNA: TGTGCCAGCAGCCCCCGGACAGACTATGGCTACACCTTC. This sequence encodes CASSPRTDYGYTF.

The chain is built from TRBV7-9 and TRBJ1-2; weak D call: TRBD1 (6 bases). V dropped 2 bases and J dropped 2 bases, with 12 bases sitting between them. The CDR3 is 15 amino acids. In germline, CDR1 is SEHNR, CDR2 FQNEAQ (reference sequence). The CDR3 DNA sequence: TGTGCCAGCAGCTTAATGGAGGGGGAGAACTATGGCTACACCTTC. Translated, it gives CASSLMEGENYGYTF. Variable domain in full (rest from reference TRBV7-9 and TRBJ1-2): DTGVSQNPRHKITKRGQNVTFRCDPISEHNRLYWYRQTLGQGPEFLTYFQNEAQLEKSRLLSDRFSAERPKGSFSTLEIQRTEQGDSAMYLCASSLMEGENYGYTFGSGTRLTVV.

This clonotype turned up a few times. The chain carries TRBV9 and TRBJ1-2; D ambiguous. V was cut by 3 bases and J by 8 bases, with 14 bases left in between. This CDR3 is 13 amino acids long. From germline, CDR1 is SGDLS and CDR2 YYNGEE. Here the CDR3 reads CASSDSGPIGYTF. Written as DNA, the CDR3 is TGTGCCAGCAGCGATAGTGGGCCGATCGGCTACACCTTC.

The J gene is TRBJ2-3, the V gene TRBV7-6; 13 bases are a match to TRBD2. The ends lost 4 bases at V and 5 bases at J; junction bases unmatched: 3. The CDR3 consists of 15 residues. In germline, CDR1 is SGHVS, CDR2 FNYEAQ. DNA for the CDR3: TGTGCCAGCAGCTCCTGGACTAGCGGGGGAGATACGCAGTATTTT. Protein: CASSSWTSGGDTQYF.

The chain recombines TRBV20-1 with TRBJ1-3; 10 nucleotides match TRBD1. Trimming at V came to 2 bases and at J to 2 bases, leaving 3 bases not matched to a gene. The CDR3 is made up of 15 amino acids. CDR1 and CDR2 (germline): DFQATT, SNEGSKA (reference sequence). The chain's CDR3 is CSARPGQGPGNTIYF. CDR3 bases: TGCAGTGCTAGACCGGGACAGGGGCCTGGAAACACCATATATTTT.

This chain links TRBV9 with TRBJ2-3; TRBD2 matches at 8 bases. The V segment lost 3 bases and the J segment 2 bases; nucleotides outside the gene matches: 11. This CDR3 is 17 amino acids long. CDR1 is SGDLS and CDR2 is YYNGEE in the germline V gene. The CDR3 region has the DNA TGTGCCAGCAGCGCCGTTCTGCGGGGGGCCTCCACAGATACGCAGTATTTT. Encoded protein: CASSAVLRGASTDTQYF.

This clonotype was observed a few times. V is TRBV20-1 and J is TRBJ2-3, with D perhaps TRBD2 (5 bases). This CDR3 has 15 residues. V was clipped by 6 bases and J by 2 bases, with 18 bases between them. Germline assignment: CDR1 DFQATT and CDR2 SNEGSKA (reference sequence). CDR3 sequence (DNA): TGCAGTGCGACGAGTCAAATAGCGCACACAGATACGCAGTATTTT. It yields the protein CSATSQIAHTDTQYF.